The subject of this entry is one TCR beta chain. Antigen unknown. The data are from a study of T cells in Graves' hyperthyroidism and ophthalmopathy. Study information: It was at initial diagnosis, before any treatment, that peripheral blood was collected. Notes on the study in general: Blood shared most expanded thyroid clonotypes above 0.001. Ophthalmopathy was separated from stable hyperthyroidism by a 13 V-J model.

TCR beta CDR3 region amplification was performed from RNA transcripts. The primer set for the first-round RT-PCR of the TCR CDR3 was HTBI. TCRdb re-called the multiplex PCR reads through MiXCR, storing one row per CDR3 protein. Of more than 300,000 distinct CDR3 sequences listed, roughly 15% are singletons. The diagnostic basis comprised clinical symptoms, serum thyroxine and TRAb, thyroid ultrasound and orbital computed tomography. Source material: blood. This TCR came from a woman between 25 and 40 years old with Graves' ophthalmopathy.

The CDR3 DNA follows: TGTGCCAGTAGTATTACTAGCGGGGTTCATGAGCAGTTCTTC. This encodes CASSITSGVHEQFF. V is TRBV19 and J is TRBJ2-1; 10 bases are shared with TRBD2. Germline V CDR1 and CDR2: LNHDA, SQIVND (reference sequence). The CDR3 has 14 amino acids. V was pared by 3 bases and J by 8 bases, with 4 bases of the junction left unmatched.